Following are 19 T cell receptor beta chains from one sample sequenced in a study of STAT5B mutations in CD4+ large granular lymphocyte leukemia. Method: immunoSEQ multiplex PCR; TCRdb's copy keeps in-frame clones and lacks some. The data contain tens of thousands of clones, about 87% of them seen just once; the ten biggest clones take up 0.97%. The specimen was CD4+ T cells from blood buffy coats. These receptors were collected from a human donor in good health.

This clone showed up just a few times. The chain employs TRBV14 and TRBJ2-7, with D maybe TRBD1 (6 bases). This CDR3 spans 14 amino acids. V shed 0 bases and J shed 2 bases, with 8 bases lying between them. In germline, CDR1 is SGHDN, CDR2 FVKESK. CDR3 nucleotide sequence: TGTGCCAGCAGCCAAGATTGGACAGCCTACGAGCAGTACTTC. It encodes CASSQDWTAYEQYF.

V gene TRBV6-5 combines with J gene TRBJ2-3; 8 nucleotides align to TRBD2. The junction had 2 bases not matched to a gene; V was cut back by 6 bases and J by 3 bases. Germline lookup yields CDR1 MNHEY and CDR2 SVGAGI. The CDR3 is 13 amino acids. Written as DNA, the CDR3 is TGTGCCAGCAGCCGGGAGGGGACAGATACGCAGTATTTT. Translating it yields CASSREGTDTQYF.

V usage is TRBV7-6 and J usage is TRBJ1-1; D gene uncertain. This CDR3 region has 15 residues. The germline CDR1 and CDR2 sequences are SGHVS and FNYEAQ. Trimming cost V 5 bases and J 1 base, with 14 bases left between them. CDR3 sequence: CASSALWQENTEAFF. The DNA of the CDR3 is TGTGCCAGCAGCGCCCTTTGGCAGGAGAACACTGAAGCTTTCTTT.

This rearrangement joins TRBV7-9 to TRBJ1-1; D is ambiguous. From germline, CDR1 is SEHNR and CDR2 FQNEAQ (reference sequence). The CDR3 runs 15 residues. The V end was cut by 1 base, the J end by 4 bases, with 13 bases between. This CDR3 reads CASSLGPIGGTEAFF. The CDR3 nucleotides are TGTGCCAGCAGCTTAGGACCCATCGGTGGCACTGAAGCTTTCTTT.

V and J are TRBV6-5 and TRBJ2-5, with D perhaps matching TRBD1 (5 bases). The end of the DNA aligns better with TRBJ2-7, so the J call may be wrong. The CDR3 sequence is 14 residues long. Germline V CDR1 and CDR2: MNHEY, SVGAGI. CDR3 DNA: TGTGCCAGCAGTTACTCCATGACAGCTAACGAGCAGTACTTC. Protein product: CASSYSMTANEQYF.

J is TRBJ2-6 and V is TRBV4-3; D is unresolved. This CDR3 spans 16 amino acids. Between the trimmed V and J ends, which lost 3 bases and 0 bases, there was a span of 9 bases. Germline CDR1 LGHNA, CDR2 YSLEER. This chain's CDR3 is CASSQDVYSGANVLTF. The CDR3 DNA reads as TGCGCCAGCAGCCAGGACGTCTACTCTGGGGCCAACGTCCTGACTTTC.

The V call is TRBV21-1, the J call TRBJ1-6; the table's D gene call, TRBD1, was not cross checked with the DNA. TRBV21-1 is classified as a pseudogene. The CDR3 is made up of 14 amino acids. CDR3 sequence (DNA): TGTGCCAGCAGTATACAGGGGGCTGGTTCACCCCTCCACTTT. This translates into CASSIQGAGSPLHF.

The V call is TRBV18, the J call TRBJ1-4, with 8 bases that match TRBD1. The germline V gene encodes CDR1 KGHSH and CDR2 LQKENI. The CDR3 runs 15 residues. V shed 4 bases, J shed 3 bases, and the junction held 4 bases outside the gene matches. The CDR3 here is CASSLGTGSNEKLFF. The CDR3, as DNA: TGTGCCAGCTCACTGGGGACAGGATCTAATGAAAAACTGTTTTTT.

The chain has TRBV20-1 and TRBJ1-4; D is uncertain. V was pared by 7 bases and J by 10 bases, with 13 bases between. Germline loops: CDR1 DFQATT, CDR2 SNEGSKA (reference sequence). The CDR3 spans 11 residues. CDR3 nucleotide sequence: TGCAGTGTCGGCGGTTCAGGAAAACTGTTTTTT. The encoded protein is CSVGGSGKLFF.

The chain couples TRBV5-8 to TRBJ2-7; perhaps D is TRBD1 or TRBD2 (6 bases each). V was trimmed by 1 base and J by 4 bases, leaving 15 bases between them. The CDR3 totals 15 residues. Germline V lookup: CDR1 SGHTS, CDR2 YDEGEE. The CDR3 bases are TGTGCCAGCAGCTTGAACCCCACAGGGAGGTACGAGCAGTACTTC. Amino acid sequence: CASSLNPTGRYEQYF.

This sequence joins TRBV5-1 and TRBJ2-7; D may be TRBD2 (5 bases). Germline-derived CDR1 and CDR2 are SGHRS and YFSETQ. Between the trimmed V and J ends, which lost 0 bases and 4 bases, there was a span of 8 bases. The CDR3 spans 13 residues. DNA for the CDR3: TGCGCCAGCAGCTTGGGGACTGATTACGAGCAGTACTTC. Encoded protein: CASSLGTDYEQYF.

This chain connects TRBV6-1 to TRBJ2-7, with 9 bases identical to TRBD2. This CDR3 is 15 amino acids long. CDR1 is MNHNS, CDR2 SASEGT, per germline. V was pared by 6 bases and J by 4 bases, with 10 bases of the junction left unmatched. CDR3 sequence reads: CASSTYLAGQYEQYF. CDR3 in DNA: TGTGCCAGCAGCACATATCTAGCGGGACAGTACGAGCAGTACTTC.

This rearrangement joins TRBV5-5 to TRBJ1-4, with D possibly being TRBD1 (5 bases). V lost 2 bases, J lost 7 bases, and 18 bases lay in between. CDR3 size: 16 residues. Germline assignment: CDR1 SGHKS and CDR2 YYEKEE (reference sequence). The CDR3 sequence is CASSFFGSVGGEKLFF. The CDR3 DNA reads as TGTGCCAGCAGCTTCTTCGGATCCGTTGGGGGTGAAAAACTGTTTTTT.

This clone showed up just once. The chain links TRBV7-3 to TRBJ2-2; 9 bases agree with TRBD2. Unmatched junction bases numbered 5, after V lost 5 bases and J lost 4 bases. The CDR3 has 15 residues. CDR1 and CDR2 (germline): SGHTA, FQGTGA. The CDR3 region is CASSPQLAGTGELFF. The CDR3, as DNA: TGTGCCAGCAGCCCCCAACTAGCGGGCACCGGGGAGCTGTTTTTT. The full variable domain, with the rest looked up from reference TRBV7-3 and TRBJ2-2, is GAGVSQTPSNKVTEKGKYVELRCDPISGHTALYWYRQSLGQGPEFLIYFQGTGAADDSGLPNDRFFAVRPEGSVSTLKIQRTERGDSAVYLCASSPQLAGTGELFFGEGSRLTVL.

The table lists this clone with a few counts. J is TRBJ1-1 and V is TRBV11-3, with D perhaps TRBD1 (6 bases). V was clipped by 1 base and J by 5 bases, with 11 bases between them. CDR1 and CDR2 (germline): SGHNT, YENEEA. The CDR3 spans 14 residues. CDR3 loop: CASSLAGVRTEAFF. CDR3 DNA sequence: TGTGCCAGCAGCTTAGCAGGGGTCAGGACTGAAGCTTTCTTT. Looking up the rest from reference TRBV11-3 and TRBJ1-1 gives the full variable domain: EAGVVQSPRYKIIEKKQPVAFWCNPISGHNTLYWYLQNLGQGPELLIRYENEEAVDDSQLPKDRFSAERLKGVDSTLKIQPAELGDSAVYLCASSLAGVRTEAFFGQGTRLTVV.

This clone appeared a few times. The rearrangement joins TRBV2 to TRBJ1-4; TRBD1 matches at 9 bases. The CDR3 runs 15 residues. The germline gives CDR1 SNHLY, CDR2 FYNNEI. The junction had 9 bases not matched to a gene; V was cut back by 8 bases and J by 5 bases. The CDR3 sequence is CASCAITGGNEKLFF. In nucleotides, the CDR3 is TGTGCCAGCTGTGCTATTACAGGGGGCAATGAAAAACTGTTTTTT.

This chain links TRBV5-4 with TRBJ2-1; TRBD2 aligns across 7 bases. After removal of 0 bases from V and 11 bases from J, the junction contained 8 bases not matched to a gene. Germline loops: CDR1 SGHNT, CDR2 YYREEE (reference sequence). The CDR3 contains 14 residues. CDR3 DNA: TGTGCCAGCAGCTTGGAGCTCCTGGGAGGGAAGCAGTTCTTC. It yields the protein CASSLELLGGKQFF.

This chain links TRBV4-2 with TRBJ2-5; tentatively, D is TRBD2 (6 bases). The J call may be mistaken, given a closer DNA end match to TRBJ2-7. This CDR3 has 14 residues. Germline V CDR1 and CDR2: LGHNA, YNFKEQ. The CDR3 DNA follows: TGTGCCAGCAGCCAGCGGGAAGGACCCTACGAGCAGTACTTC. Translation gives CASSQREGPYEQYF.

The chain recombines TRBV21-1 with TRBJ2-2. TRBV21-1 is shown as a pseudogene. CDR3 length: 13 amino acids. CDR3 sequence: CASSMGVNGELFF. DNA of the CDR3: TGTGCCAGCAGCATGGGGGTTAACGGGGAGCTGTTTTTT.